The rows below give T cell receptor beta chains drawn from one sample of a study of shared clonotypes between healthy human individuals. Assay: immunoSEQ multiplex PCR; the TCRdb copy retains only in-frame clones and omits some. The sample holds approximately 1.4 million clones, approximately 98% seen once. The sequencing sample was made of naive CD4+ T cells sorted from blood. Receptors originate from a man aged 25 to 40 in good health. The CDR3 runs from the conserved cysteine through the conserved F or W. Fields, in order: CDR3 protein, CDR3 DNA, J gene, V gene, clone size, D gene. A D gene is named only where the DNA matches it firmly. Rows give clone size only sometimes, using once, few, many, or a class for an expanded clone.

CSAGRALNYEQYF,TGCAGCGCTGGAAGGGCATTAAACTACGAGCAGTACTTC,TRBJ2-7,TRBV29-1,once,NA
CASSQQGGASYNEQFF,TGTGCCAGCAGCCAACAGGGGGGGGCCTCCTACAATGAGCAGTTCTTC,TRBJ2-1,TRBV5-4,NA,NA
CASSSYRGFGNTIYF,TGTGCCAGCAGCTCGTATAGGGGGTTTGGAAACACCATATATTTT,TRBJ1-3,TRBV5-6,NA,NA
CASSVDPAGASTQYF,TGTGCCAGCAGCGTAGACCCAGCGGGAGCTTCTACGCAGTATTTT,TRBJ2-3,TRBV9,NA,TRBD2
CSVEEDRGYDEAFF,TGCAGCGTTGAGGAGGACAGGGGATACGATGAAGCTTTCTTT,TRBJ1-1,TRBV29-1,NA,TRBD1
CASSSVEASARDEQYF,TGTGCCAGCAGTTCAGTCGAGGCTAGCGCCAGGGACGAGCAGTACTTC,TRBJ2-7,TRBV28,NA,NA
CASSPRTYEQYF,TGTGCCAGCAGCCCGAGAACCTACGAGCAGTACTTC,TRBJ2-7,TRBV7-9,NA,NA
CASTLVWNTEAFF,TGTGCCAGCACCCTCGTATGGAACACTGAAGCTTTCTTT,TRBJ1-1,TRBV14,NA,NA
CASSFRGAGAGELFF,TGTGCCAGCAGCTTTAGGGGGGCCGGCGCCGGGGAGCTGTTTTTT,TRBJ2-2,TRBV7-9,NA,NA
CASSLGLAGDTQYF,TGTGCCAGCAGCTTAGGACTAGCGGGAGATACGCAGTATTTT,TRBJ2-3,TRBV7-2,NA,TRBD2
CASSLFRSETQYF,TGTGCCAGCAGCTTGTTTCGATCGGAGACCCAGTACTTC,TRBJ2-5,TRBV5-6,NA,NA
CASSLAGHDIQYF,TGTGCCAGCAGTTTAGCAGGGCACGACATTCAGTACTTC,TRBJ2-4,TRBV28,NA,NA
CASSQELAGGYTDTQYF,TGCGCCAGCAGCCAAGAACTAGCGGGAGGATACACAGATACGCAGTATTTT,TRBJ2-3,TRBV4-1,NA,TRBD2
CASSFLSGGVLNEQFF,TGTGCCAGCAGCTTCCTTTCGGGAGGGGTTTTGAATGAGCAGTTCTTC,TRBJ2-1,TRBV7-3,NA,TRBD2
CASSLPQGWGTEAFF,TGTGCCAGCAGCTTGCCGCAGGGATGGGGCACTGAAGCTTTCTTT,TRBJ1-1,TRBV5-4,NA,NA
CASSQVPFSGRVNTGELFF,TGCGCCAGCAGCCAAGTCCCCTTTAGCGGGAGAGTTAACACCGGGGAGCTGTTTTTT,TRBJ2-2,TRBV4-1,NA,TRBD2
CASSYRAGVSYNEQFF,TGTGCCAGCAGTTATAGAGCAGGGGTAAGCTACAATGAGCAGTTCTTC,TRBJ2-1,TRBV14,NA,NA
CASSSRLAGGTVQETQYF,TGTGCCAGCAGCTCAAGACTAGCGGGAGGAACAGTCCAAGAGACCCAGTACTTC,TRBJ2-5,TRBV7-2,NA,TRBD2
CASSLAGDLRYF,TGTGCCAGCAGCTTGGCCGGGGACCTGAGGTACTTC,TRBJ2-7,TRBV5-5,NA,NA
CASTGTSYEQYF,TGCGCCAGCACCGGGACCTCCTACGAGCAGTACTTC,TRBJ2-7,TRBV5-1,NA,NA